This T cell receptor (beta chain) was captured by sequencing in a study of T cells in Graves' hyperthyroidism and ophthalmopathy. Germline CDR1 reads KGHSH; CDR2 reads LQKENI. J was trimmed by 1 base and V by 2 bases; bases with no gene match: 11. The CDR3 length is 18 residues. Amplification of TCR beta CDR3 regions was performed using RNA transcripts as template. A first-round RT-PCR of the TCR CDR3 used the HTBI primer set. TCRdb recomputed calls from the multiplex PCR reads with MiXCR, one row per CDR3 protein. The sample lists hundreds of thousands of distinct CDR3 sequences; over 15% were seen once. Stable disease denoted Graves' hyperthyroidism without ophthalmopathy progression within 18 months. Patients were excluded for uncontrolled infection, other autoimmune disease, pregnancy or lactation.

Source material: blood. This clonotype originated in a woman aged 18-30 years with Graves' hyperthyroidism. This chain joins TRBV18 and TRBJ1-2; 9 nucleotides line up with TRBD1. The CDR3 here is CASSPSPGTGSNNYGYTF. The CDR3 region has the DNA TGTGCCAGCTCACCATCCCCGGGGACAGGGTCGAATAACTATGGCTACACCTTC. Variable domain in full (rest from reference TRBV18 and TRBJ1-2): NAGVMQNPRHLVRRRGQEARLRCSPMKGHSHVYWYRQLPEEGLKFMVYLQKENIIDESGMPKERFSAEFPKEGPSILRIQQVVRGDSAAYFCASSPSPGTGSNNYGYTFGSGTRLTVV.